These 29 T cell receptor beta chains were all obtained from the same sample, sequenced in a study of blood T cell repertoires in COVID-19. Assay used: immunoSEQ multiplex PCR; TCRdb lists only in-frame clones, some missing. The profile shows more than 150,000 clones, around 90% of them singletons. Sample: peripheral blood. The receptors were gathered from a man aged 55 to 70 with COVID-19, enrolled during active disease.

The J gene is TRBJ2-5, the V gene TRBV6-1; 7 positions agree with TRBD2. This CDR3 comprises 15 residues. Trimming removed 2 bases from V and 1 base from J; junction bases left unmatched: 4. CDR1 is MNHNS and CDR2 is SASEGT in the germline V gene. The chain's CDR3 is CASSERRLAQETQYF. DNA of the CDR3: TGTGCCAGCAGTGAACGACGACTAGCCCAAGAGACCCAGTACTTC.

The chain combines TRBV14 with TRBJ1-5; no clear D gene. The germline gives CDR1 SGHDN, CDR2 FVKESK. The CDR3 has 13 residues. Deletions cut 1 base from V and 2 bases from J, with 3 bases between. The CDR3 DNA is TGTGCCAGCAGCCAAGGCGGCAATCAGCCCCAGCATTTT. Translation: CASSQGGNQPQHF.

This clone was detected only once. V and J are TRBV27 and TRBJ1-1; D might be TRBD1 (6 bases). The CDR3 consists of 15 residues. Trimming stripped 2 bases from V and 1 base from J, with 11 bases between. Germline CDR1 is MNHEY and CDR2 is SMNVEV (reference sequence). The CDR3, as DNA: TGTGCCAGCAGTTTAGGGGGGGCCACGAACACTGAAGCTTTCTTT. It yields the protein CASSLGGATNTEAFF.

V and J are TRBV28 and TRBJ2-3; perhaps TRBD2 as D (7 bases). Germline CDR1 and CDR2: MDHEN and SYDVKM. CDR3 length: 15 residues. V was cut by 7 bases and J by 2 bases, with 16 bases left in between. The CDR3 protein is CASTYWRGHTDTQYF. DNA for the CDR3: TGTGCCAGCACCTACTGGCGGGGGCACACAGATACGCAGTATTTT. Supplemented by reference TRBV28 and TRBJ2-3, the full variable domain reads DVKVTQSSRYLVKRTGEKVFLECVQDMDHENMFWYRQDPGLGLRLIYFSYDVKMKEKGDIPEGYSVSREKKERFSLILESASTNQTSMYLCASTYWRGHTDTQYFGPGTRLTVL.

The chain combines TRBV27 with TRBJ2-6; 7 bases line up with TRBD1. With 4 bases clipped from V and 0 bases from J, the junction kept 9 bases outside the gene matches. The CDR3 covers 18 residues. Germline values: CDR1 MNHEY, CDR2 SMNVEV (reference sequence). This chain's CDR3 is CASSSPGQWTSGANVLTF. CDR3 nucleotide sequence: TGTGCCAGCAGTTCACCGGGACAGTGGACCTCTGGGGCCAACGTCCTGACTTTC.

V usage is TRBV4-3 and J usage is TRBJ1-6; 8 bases fit TRBD1. V dropped 1 base and J dropped 10; count of bases not matched to a gene: 3. The V gene's germline CDR1 is LGHNA and CDR2 YSLEER. This CDR3 is 14 amino acids long. CDR3 sequence: CASSQAGGHSPLHF. CDR3 nucleotides: TGCGCCAGCAGCCAAGCAGGGGGCCACTCACCCCTCCACTTT.

V usage is TRBV30 and J usage is TRBJ2-5, with a possible D match to TRBD2 (6 bases). Trimming cost V 0 bases and J 3 bases, with 17 bases left between them. Per germline, CDR1 GTSNPN and CDR2 SVGIG (reference sequence). There are 16 residues in the CDR3. For the CDR3, the DNA is TGTGCCTGGAGTGTACTGCTTGGGGGGTGGGAAGAGACCCAGTACTTC. This gives the protein CAWSVLLGGWEETQYF. The variable domain in full, with the rest retrieved from reference TRBV30 and TRBJ2-5, is SQTIHQWPATLVQPVGSPLSLECTVEGTSNPNLYWYRQAAGRGLQLLFYSVGIGQISSEVPQNLSASRPQDRQFILSSKKLLLSDSGFYLCAWSVLLGGWEETQYFGPGTRLLVL.

The V and J genes are TRBV13 and TRBJ2-3; no reliable D call. The CDR3 sequence is 16 residues long. From germline, CDR1 is PRHDT and CDR2 FYEKMQ (reference sequence). V shed 3 bases and J shed 1 base, with 14 bases lying between them. Here the CDR3 DNA reads TGTGCCAGCAGCTTCCGTCGTTACCGGGGCACAGATACGCAGTATTTT. As protein: CASSFRRYRGTDTQYF.

This rearrangement joins TRBV11-2 to TRBJ1-5; maybe TRBD1 (5 bases). The germline gives CDR1 SGHAT, CDR2 FQNNGV. V was clipped by 1 base and J by 5 bases, with 12 bases between them. The CDR3 has 15 amino acids. DNA of the CDR3: TGTGCCAGCAGCTTAGTGGCAGGGCCCTATCAGCCCCAGCATTTT. Translation: CASSLVAGPYQPQHF. Looking up the rest from reference TRBV11-2 and TRBJ1-5 gives the full variable domain: EAGVAQSPRYKIIEKRQSVAFWCNPISGHATLYWYQQILGQGPKLLIQFQNNGVVDDSQLPKDRFSAERLKGVDSTLKIQPAKLEDSAVYLCASSLVAGPYQPQHFGDGTRLSIL.

The chain has TRBV3-1 (or the pseudogene TRBV3-2) and TRBJ2-7; D is uncertain. Trimming left V 1 base short and J 2 bases short, with 9 bases between. The germline gives CDR1 LGHDT, CDR2 YNNKEL (reference sequence). This CDR3 has 14 residues. CDR3 region: CASSQGTVTYEQYF. CDR3 nucleotides: TGTGCCAGCAGCCAAGGCACAGTAACCTACGAGCAGTACTTC.

V usage is TRBV6-6 and J usage is TRBJ1-2, with D possibly matching TRBD1 (5 bases). Germline values: CDR1 MNHNY, CDR2 SVGAGI (reference sequence). This CDR3 comprises 14 residues. V lost 6 bases and J lost 7, with 18 bases in between. The CDR3 loop reads CASSPGGGWSGYTF. For the CDR3, the DNA is TGTGCCAGCAGCCCGGGGGGAGGGTGGTCTGGCTACACCTTC.

On this clone: At one boundary the junction diverges from the germline segment, which might be a read error. The CDR3 bases are TGTGCCAGCAGCATAGCGGGAGGGGCGGGTGAGCAGTTCTTC. Its translation is CASSIAGGAGEQFF. This rearrangement joins TRBV11-1 to TRBJ2-1, with 11 bases matching TRBD2. This CDR3 region has 14 residues. CDR1 and CDR2 from the germline V gene are SGHAT and FQDESV (reference sequence).

This chain uses TRBV11-2 with TRBJ1-4; no clear D. The V gene's germline CDR1 is SGHAT and CDR2 FQNNGV. The CDR3 is 15 residues long. Trimming took 5 bases from V and 6 from J, leaving 16 bases between them. CDR3 protein: CASSASLTPDEKLFF. Written as DNA, the CDR3 is TGTGCCAGCAGCGCCTCGCTCACCCCGGATGAAAAACTGTTTTTT.

The genes are TRBV18 and TRBJ1-1, with 8 bases identical to TRBD1. The junction had 9 bases not matched to a gene; V was cut back by 0 bases and J by 0 bases. Per germline, CDR1 KGHSH and CDR2 LQKENI. CDR3 size: 18 residues. The CDR3 loop reads CASSPPPGQVFMNTEAFF. The CDR3, as DNA: TGTGCCAGCTCACCACCCCCGGGACAGGTCTTTATGAACACTGAAGCTTTCTTT.

J is TRBJ1-1 and V is TRBV19; 11 bases match TRBD1. J was trimmed by 3 bases and V by 3 bases; bases with no gene match: 9. Per the germline V gene, CDR1 is LNHDA and CDR2 is SQIVND (reference sequence). The CDR3 contains 17 residues. This chain's CDR3 is CASSMGQGVVVYTEAFF. The CDR3 coding sequence is TGTGCCAGTAGTATGGGACAGGGGGTAGTGGTCTACACTGAAGCTTTCTTT.

This chain joins TRBV19 and TRBJ1-4, with TRBD1 matching over 7 bases. Losses at the gene ends were 7 bases for V and 4 bases for J; bases not matched to a gene: 0. Germline CDR1 reads LNHDA; CDR2 reads SQIVND (reference sequence). CDR3 size: 12 residues. CDR3 nucleotide sequence: TGTGCCAGTAACAGGGGTAATGAAAAACTGTTTTTT. Its translation is CASNRGNEKLFF.

The chain joins TRBV19 to TRBJ1-2, with D uncertain. Trimming took 5 bases from V and 4 from J, leaving 11 bases between them. CDR3 length: 13 amino acids. Germline V gives CDR1 LNHDA, CDR2 SQIVND (reference sequence). The CDR3 region is CASSDDGGYGYTF. The CDR3 DNA sequence: TGTGCCAGTAGTGATGACGGAGGCTATGGCTACACCTTC.

The rearrangement uses TRBV9 and TRBJ2-7; TRBD2 aligns across 7 bases. With 0 bases clipped from V and 6 bases from J, the junction kept 9 bases outside the gene matches. There are 15 residues in the CDR3. Germline-derived CDR1 and CDR2 are SGDLS and YYNGEE. Here the CDR3 DNA reads TGTGCCAGCAGCGTAGACGGGACTACCTCTCTCGAGCAGTACTTC. Its protein is CASSVDGTTSLEQYF.

This chain joins TRBV7-9 and TRBJ2-3; TRBD1 matches 7 bases. CDR3 size: 14 residues. CDR1 and CDR2 (germline): SEHNR, FQNEAQ (reference sequence). Unmatched junction bases numbered 8, after V lost 5 bases and J lost 6 bases. The chain's CDR3 is CASSQTGSADTQYF. As DNA, the CDR3 is TGTGCCAGCAGCCAGACAGGGTCAGCGGATACGCAGTATTTT.

The CDR3, as DNA: TGTGCCAGCAACTACAGGGGGCCGCCCGACGAGCAGTACTTC. Protein product: CASNYRGPPDEQYF. The V gene is TRBV21-1, the J gene TRBJ2-7; no check of the table's D call, TRBD1, against the DNA was made. TRBV21-1 is labeled a pseudogene. This CDR3 has 14 amino acids.

The V gene is TRBV20-1, the J gene TRBJ1-1; tentatively, D is TRBD1 (5 bases). Trimming cost V 3 bases and J 5 bases, with 10 bases left between them. Germline-derived CDR1 and CDR2 are DFQATT and SNEGSKA (reference sequence). The CDR3 is 12 amino acids. The CDR3 region has the DNA TGCAGTGCTAGTCTCCAGGGTACTGAAGCTTTCTTT. It yields the protein CSASLQGTEAFF.

This clone has more than one count but fewer than ten. A junction end diverges from the germline sequence, so it may reflect a read error. In DNA form, the CDR3 reads TGTGCCAGCAGCCTGACACGGGAGCGGTACTTC. It codes for CASSLTRERYF. The rearrangement uses TRBV28 and TRBJ2-7, with TRBD2 as a possible D gene (6 bases). The CDR3 is 11 residues long. Germline V CDR1 and CDR2: MDHEN, SYDVKM. Combining the CDR3 with reference TRBV28 and TRBJ2-7 gives the whole variable domain DVKVTQSSRYLVKRTGEKVFLECVQDMDHENMFWYRQDPGLGLRLIYFSYDVKMKEKGDIPEGYSVSREKKERFSLILESASTNQTSMYLCASSLTRERYFGPGTRLTVT.

The chain uses TRBV3-1 (or the pseudogene TRBV3-2) and TRBJ2-2; 9 bases fit TRBD2. The J segment lost 6 bases and the V segment lost 2 bases, leaving 13 bases of the junction unmatched. Per the germline V gene, CDR1 is LGHDT and CDR2 is YNNKEL (reference sequence). The length of the CDR3 is 18 residues. CDR3 amino acids: CASSQQSPLAGKAGELFF. The CDR3, as DNA: TGTGCCAGCAGCCAACAGTCCCCCCTAGCGGGAAAGGCCGGGGAGCTGTTTTTT.

In this sample, this clone turned up once. The chain joins TRBV4-2 to TRBJ2-7; maybe TRBD1 (5 bases). Germline-derived CDR1 and CDR2 are LGHNA and YNFKEQ. This CDR3 region has 13 residues. The germline V and J ends were trimmed by 5 bases and 2 bases, with 10 bases remaining between them. CDR3 sequence (DNA): TGTGCCAGCAGCGACAGAGCCACCTACGAGCAGTACTTC. Protein: CASSDRATYEQYF.

CDR3: CASSTRDGLDEKLFF. The CDR3 nucleotides are TGTGCCAGCTCAACCCGGGACGGACTAGATGAAAAACTGTTTTTT. This chain connects TRBV18 to TRBJ1-4, with a possible D match to TRBD1 (5 bases). The germline V and J ends were trimmed by 5 bases and 6 bases, with 16 bases remaining between them. Germline CDR1 KGHSH, CDR2 LQKENI. The CDR3 is 15 residues long.

As concerns this clone: One end of the junction is discordant with germline, which a read error may explain. The chain has TRBV4-3 and TRBJ2-5; 9 bases are a match to TRBD1. The CDR3 runs 17 residues. In germline, CDR1 is LGHNA, CDR2 YSLEER. The CDR3 reads CASSQVMGQGFQGTQYF. CDR3 DNA sequence: TGCGCCAGCAGCCAAGTAATGGGACAGGGCTTTCAAGGGACCCAGTACTTC.

There are a few counts of this clone. The chain is built from TRBV28 and TRBJ1-1, with TRBD1 matching over 11 bases. V was pared by 8 bases and J by 4 bases, with 6 bases of the junction left unmatched. Germline V gene sequence: CDR1 MDHEN, CDR2 SYDVKM. This CDR3 is built from 14 residues. DNA for the CDR3: TGTGCCAGCCGTCGGGGACAGGGGGGCACTGAAGCTTTCTTT. Translating gives CASRRGQGGTEAFF.

The chain joins TRBV6-2 or TRBV6-3 to TRBJ2-5, with a possible D match to TRBD2 (6 bases). The V and J ends lost 5 bases and 2 bases respectively, with 15 bases between them. The CDR3 runs 15 residues. CDR1 and CDR2 (germline): MNHEY, SVGEGT. The CDR3 sequence: CASSLWRGRQETQYF. CDR3 coding DNA: TGTGCCAGCAGTCTCTGGCGGGGTCGACAAGAGACCCAGTACTTC.

The chain employs TRBV9 and TRBJ1-2; no clear D gene. The V gene's germline CDR1 is SGDLS and CDR2 YYNGEE. V gave up 5 bases and J gave up 8 bases, with 10 bases separating them. This CDR3 is 11 amino acids long. CDR3 in DNA: TGTGCCAGCAGTTCCAATTTCGGCTACACCTTC. Its translation: CASSSNFGYTF.